One sample yielded the 13 T cell receptor beta chains listed below, sequenced in a study of blood T cell repertoires in COVID-19. Using immunoSEQ multiplex PCR, the repertoire was profiled, and TCRdb retains in-frame clones only, with some absent. This table has fewer than 250,000 clones, 80% to 90% appearing once. Sequencing was performed on PBMCs or T cells enriched from blood (not recorded which). These receptors were obtained from a man aged 50-59 years who had been exposed to COVID-19.

The genes are TRBV28 and TRBJ1-3; unclear D gene. V was trimmed by 4 bases and J by 4 bases, leaving 20 bases between them. Germline V CDR1 and CDR2: MDHEN, SYDVKM. There are 17 residues in the CDR3. The CDR3 bases are TGTGCCAGCAGTTCCTGGCCCCCCGCTTTGAACGGAAACACCATATATTTT. Translated: CASSSWPPALNGNTIYF.

J is TRBJ1-4 and V is TRBV11-3; 10 bases align to TRBD1. V dropped 5 bases and J dropped 0; count of bases not matched to a gene: 6. Germline V gene data show CDR1 as SGHNT and CDR2 as YENEEA. CDR3 size: 17 residues. For the CDR3, the DNA is TGTGCCAGCAGCCCCAAGACAGGGGGCTCAACTAATGAAAAACTGTTTTTT. Amino acids: CASSPKTGGSTNEKLFF.

V is TRBV5-1 and J is TRBJ2-6; perhaps TRBD2 as D (6 bases). CDR3 length equals 16 residues. V lost 4 bases and J lost 0, with 11 bases in between. The germline CDR1 and CDR2 sequences are SGHRS and YFSETQ. The CDR3 spells CASSPQGLSGANVLTF. CDR3 in DNA: TGCGCCAGCAGCCCGCAGGGACTCTCTGGGGCCAACGTCCTGACTTTC.

In this sample, this clone turned up once. V is TRBV4-1 and J is TRBJ1-1; tentative D call: TRBD1 (6 bases). CDR3 size: 16 residues. V was clipped by 1 base and J by 1 base, with 13 bases between them. The germline gives CDR1 MGHRA, CDR2 YSYEKL. The CDR3 reads CASSQGDDRRNTEAFF. DNA for the CDR3: TGCGCCAGCAGCCAAGGCGATGACAGGCGGAACACTGAAGCTTTCTTT.

The rearrangement links TRBV5-1 to TRBJ1-2; maybe TRBD1 (6 bases). From germline, CDR1 is SGHRS and CDR2 YFSETQ. Between the trimmed V and J ends, which lost 4 bases and 4 bases, there was a span of 8 bases. This CDR3 is built from 12 residues. CDR3 sequence reads: CASSDRTYGYTF. The CDR3 DNA sequence: TGCGCCAGCAGCGACAGGACCTATGGCTACACCTTC.

The rearrangement joins TRBV5-5 to TRBJ2-7; tentatively, D is TRBD1 (5 bases). Germline CDR1 is SGHKS and CDR2 is YYEKEE (reference sequence). This CDR3 is built from 13 residues. Trimming shortened V by 4 bases and J by 5 bases, and 13 bases separated the two germline ends. CDR3 coding DNA: TGTGCCAGCAGCATTGGCAGGGTCGACGAGCAGTACTTC. This gives the protein CASSIGRVDEQYF.

The CDR3 DNA reads as TGTGCCAGCAGCGCCCGGGACAGGGCTTCTAACTATGGCTACACCTTC. It encodes CASSARDRASNYGYTF. The chain uses TRBV11-1 and TRBJ1-2, with TRBD1 matching 9 bases. Germline CDR1 reads SGHAT; CDR2 reads FQDESV (reference sequence). Unmatched junction bases numbered 7, after V lost 5 bases and J lost 0 bases. This CDR3 has 16 amino acids.

V usage is TRBV24-1 and J usage is TRBJ2-3; D perhaps matches TRBD2 (5 bases). The V gene lost 3 bases and the J gene lost 11 bases, with 11 bases spanning the gap. This CDR3 comprises 12 residues. CDR1 KGHDR and CDR2 SFDVKD come from the germline V gene. The DNA of the CDR3 is TGTGCCACCAGTGATCCGGGGAATGTGCAGTATTTT. Residues: CATSDPGNVQYF.

The rearrangement joins TRBV29-1 to TRBJ1-4, with D perhaps matching TRBD1 (6 bases). Germline loops: CDR1 SQVTM, CDR2 ANQGSEA. The V gene lost 4 bases and the J gene lost 8 bases, with 17 bases spanning the gap. This CDR3 contains 14 residues. The CDR3 DNA reads TGCAGCGTTGCCTCCTGGGGACAATCGGAAAAACTGTTTTTT. This codes for CSVASWGQSEKLFF.

The chain is built from TRBV19 and TRBJ1-2; D might be TRBD1 (5 bases). Looked up from germline, CDR1 is LNHDA and CDR2 is SQIVND (reference sequence). The CDR3 spans 14 residues. V gave up 5 bases and J gave up 1 base, with 11 bases separating them. The CDR3 DNA reads TGTGCCAGTAGTCCCCGGGGGGGTAACTATGGCTACACCTTC. Amino acid sequence: CASSPRGGNYGYTF.

In regard to this clone: Compared with germline, one end of the junction differs, possibly owing to a read error. The chain recombines TRBV27 with TRBJ1-4; unclear D gene. Germline CDR1 and CDR2: MNHEY and SMNVEV (reference sequence). The CDR3 loop spans 15 amino acids. The CDR3 bases are TGTGCCAGCAGTTTTTCCGGGTCAACTAATGAAAGACTGTTTTTT. Translated, it gives CASSFSGSTNERLFF. The full variable domain, with the rest looked up from reference TRBV27 and TRBJ1-4, is EAQVTQNPRYLITVTGKKLTVTCSQNMNHEYMSWYRQDPGLGLRQIYYSMNVEVTDKGDVPEGYKVSRKEKRNFPLILESPSPNQTSLYFCASSFSGSTNERLFFGSGTQLSVL.

The chain joins TRBV12-5 to TRBJ2-1, with D tentatively TRBD1 (6 bases). This CDR3 is built from 13 residues. CDR1 is LGHNT, CDR2 FRNRAP, per germline. Trimming took 5 bases from V and 7 from J, leaving 12 bases between them. CDR3: CASGHFTGNEQFF. In DNA form, the CDR3 reads TGTGCTAGTGGTCATTTCACAGGGAATGAGCAGTTCTTC.

J is TRBJ1-1 and V is TRBV18; 10 bases are a match to TRBD1. With 3 bases clipped from V and 3 bases from J, the junction kept 1 base outside the gene matches. The CDR3 extends over 14 amino acids. CDR1 and CDR2 from the germline V gene are KGHSH and LQKENI. CDR3 DNA: TGTGCCAGCTCACCCGGGACAGGGGACACTGAAGCTTTCTTT. It yields the protein CASSPGTGDTEAFF.